The 26 T cell receptor beta chains presented below share a single source sample, sequenced in a study of regulatory T cells in long-lasting Graves disease. With iRepertoire HTBI primers and Arm-PCR of CDR3 regions, TCR beta libraries were built. TCRdb reprocessed the multiplex PCR reads via MiXCR and lists one record per CDR3 protein. The sample shows about 620,000 distinct CDR3 sequences, roughly 15% of them seen only once. Indicated time point: newly diagnosed GD, antithyroid drugs for less than 3 months. From RNA extracted from PBMCs, the TCR library was made. These same records also appear under a second study, on T cells in Graves' hyperthyroidism and ophthalmopathy.

The specimen comprised peripheral blood mononuclear cells (PBMCs), sampled at new diagnosis, from a patient treated with antithyroid drugs. These receptors were obtained from a woman between 25 and 40 years old with Graves disease.

The sample holds many counts of this clonotype. The V and J genes are TRBV10-3 and TRBJ1-1; a possible D gene is TRBD1 (5 bases). Between the trimmed V and J ends, which lost 0 bases and 6 bases, there was a span of 11 bases. The CDR3 runs 14 residues. CDR1 is ENHRY and CDR2 is SYGVKD in the germline V gene. The CDR3 region is CAISESAGTAEAFF. The CDR3 bases are TGTGCCATCAGTGAGTCGGCCGGGACGGCTGAAGCTTTCTTT.

This clonotype came up many times. The rearrangement joins TRBV2 to TRBJ1-6; unclear D gene. The germline CDR1 and CDR2 sequences are SNHLY and FYNNEI. CDR3 length: 15 residues. V was shortened by 8 bases and J by 9 bases, with 20 bases between the two germline ends. The CDR3 loop is CASSLSGLSVSPLHF. The CDR3 region has the DNA TGTGCCAGCTCTCTCAGCGGGCTATCGGTTTCACCCCTCCACTTT.

The gene calls are TRBV3-1 and TRBJ1-4; 8 positions match TRBD1. The CDR3 sequence is 16 residues long. J gave up 7 bases and V 5 bases, and 12 bases lay outside the gene matches. Germline V lookup: CDR1 LGHDT, CDR2 YNNKEL (reference sequence). CDR3 sequence: CASSARPGQGGEKLFF. DNA for the CDR3: TGTGCCAGCAGCGCCCGACCCGGACAGGGCGGTGAAAAACTGTTTTTT.

This clonotype was observed many times. The chain links TRBV12-3 or TRBV12-4 to TRBJ1-5; 7 positions match TRBD1. With V trimmed by 3 bases and J by 0 bases, 11 bases remained unmatched. The CDR3 is made up of 18 amino acids. For the CDR3, the DNA is TGTGCCAGCAGTTTCCGGGACAGCCTTTCTTATAGCAATCAGCCCCAGCATTTT. This encodes CASSFRDSLSYSNQPQHF.

This clonotype showed up many times. The chain employs TRBV12-3 or TRBV12-4 and TRBJ2-7, with D hard to call. The CDR3 covers 13 residues. Between the trimmed V and J ends, which lost 4 bases and 7 bases, there was a span of 14 bases. The CDR3 here is CASSWTGDTEQYF. The CDR3 DNA follows: TGTGCCAGCAGTTGGACGGGTGATACGGAGCAGTACTTC.

This sequence joins TRBV29-1 and TRBJ2-3, with a possible D match to TRBD2 (5 bases). CDR3 length: 14 amino acids. Germline CDR1 reads SQVTM; CDR2 reads ANQGSEA. V was clipped by 7 bases and J by 0 bases, with 14 bases between them. DNA of the CDR3: TGCAGCGCCCAGCGAGCGGAGAGCACAGATACGCAGTATTTT. Its protein is CSAQRAESTDTQYF.

Concerning this clonotype: A much larger clone lies a single base off, so this may be a read error. This sequence joins TRBV15 and TRBJ2-7; no clear D. The V and J ends lost 3 bases and 2 bases respectively, with 17 bases between them. The CDR3 contains 16 residues. Looked up from germline, CDR1 is LNHNV and CDR2 is YYDKDF (reference sequence). The CDR3 loop is CATSSHRLGYAYEQYF. The CDR3 DNA sequence: TGTGCCACCAGCAGTCACCGGCTGGGGTACGCCTACGAGCAGTACTTC.

This clonotype showed up many times. The chain employs TRBV14 and TRBJ2-1; D unresolved. CDR3 length equals 13 residues. Germline values: CDR1 SGHDN, CDR2 FVKESK. Trimming removed 0 bases from V and 7 bases from J, with 7 bases in between. CDR3 in amino acids: CASSQELVNEQFF. DNA of the CDR3: TGTGCCAGCAGCCAAGAGCTAGTGAATGAGCAGTTCTTC.

As to this clonotype: This CDR3 is missing its conserved last phenylalanine or tryptophan, likely due to a read error. The DNA is omitted, as the CDR3 cannot be located on it reliably, and the CDR3 follows TCRdb's listing. This CDR3 reads CSAGEGIDGFGL. The rearrangement uses TRBV20-1 and TRBJ1-6. The CDR3 totals 12 residues, both ends included. Germline V CDR1 and CDR2: DFQATT, SNEGSKA (reference sequence).

This clonotype showed up many times. This chain uses TRBV2 with TRBJ2-7; perhaps TRBD2 as D (6 bases). Trimming left V 8 bases short and J 3 bases short, with 14 bases between. The CDR3 contains 13 residues. Germline loops: CDR1 SNHLY, CDR2 FYNNEI. The CDR3 region is CASRLAADYEQYF. CDR3 in DNA: TGTGCCAGCCGGTTAGCGGCAGACTACGAGCAGTACTTC. Looking up the rest from reference TRBV2 and TRBJ2-7 gives the full variable domain: EPEVTQTPSHQVTQMGQEVILRCVPISNHLYFYWYRQILGQKVEFLVSFYNNEISEKSEIFDDQFSVERPDGSNFTLKIRSTKLEDSAMYFCASRLAADYEQYFGPGTRLTVT.

This clonotype showed up just a few times. The chain joins TRBV19 to TRBJ2-1, with 12 positions matching TRBD1. The CDR3 extends over 13 amino acids. With V trimmed by 9 bases and J by 10 bases, 7 bases remained unmatched. Germline V gene sequence: CDR1 LNHDA, CDR2 SQIVND (reference sequence). The CDR3 protein is CARDGTGGDEQFF. The CDR3 region has the DNA TGTGCCAGGGACGGGACAGGGGGCGACGAGCAGTTCTTC. Combining the CDR3 with reference TRBV19 and TRBJ2-1 gives the whole variable domain DGGITQSPKYLFRKEGQNVTLSCEQNLNHDAMYWYRQDPGQGLRLIYYSQIVNDFQKGDIAEGYSVSREKKESFPLTVTSAQKNPTAFYLCARDGTGGDEQFFGPGTRLTVL.

This clonotype appeared many times. CDR3 amino acids: CASSLLLGGYTF. CDR3 nucleotide sequence: TGTGCCAGCAGCCTTCTCCTCGGGGGCTACACCTTC. The chain is built from TRBV3-1 and TRBJ1-2; D not resolved. This CDR3 contains 12 residues. CDR1 is LGHDT and CDR2 is YNNKEL in the germline V gene (reference sequence). Between the trimmed V and J ends, which lost 4 bases and 8 bases, there was a span of 11 bases.

The chain is built from TRBV4-1 and TRBJ2-7; no clear D gene. The germline V gene has CDR1 MGHRA and CDR2 YSYEKL. V dropped 1 base and J dropped 6 bases, with 10 bases sitting between them. The CDR3 is 13 residues long. For the CDR3, the DNA is TGCGCCAGCAGCCAAGGGGCGCCTGGCGAGCAGTACTTC. This gives the protein CASSQGAPGEQYF.

V gene TRBV7-9 combines with J gene TRBJ1-2, with 7 bases lining up with TRBD1. This CDR3 is built from 15 residues. Germline CDR1 reads SEHNR; CDR2 reads FQNEAQ (reference sequence). The V and J ends lost 1 base and 6 bases, in that order; junction bases with no gene match: 8. CDR3 in amino acids: CASSLGGTASDGYTF. The CDR3 bases are TGTGCCAGCAGCTTAGGGGGGACAGCATCGGATGGCTACACCTTC.

A remark on this clonotype: This clone may be a read error of a much larger clone one base away. The chain employs TRBV12-3 or TRBV12-4 and TRBJ2-7; TRBD1 matches at 8 bases. The CDR3 covers 14 residues. V shed 10 bases, J shed 4 bases, and the junction held 12 bases outside the gene matches. CDR3 protein: CANKGQGGGYEQYF. Here the CDR3 DNA reads TGTGCCAACAAAGGACAGGGAGGAGGATACGAGCAGTACTTC.

In this sample, this clonotype turned up many times. J is TRBJ1-1 and V is TRBV28; tentatively, D is TRBD1 (6 bases). CDR3 size: 14 residues. V lost 6 bases to trimming and J lost 6 bases, with 17 bases between them. Per the germline V gene, CDR1 is MDHEN and CDR2 is SYDVKM. CDR3 coding DNA: TGTGCCAGCAGCGGTGGACAGCTGCGGGCTGAAGCTTTCTTT. It yields the protein CASSGGQLRAEAFF.

This clonotype was observed at least ten times. This chain joins TRBV7-9 and TRBJ1-5, with D hard to call. The CDR3 loop spans 12 amino acids. The V end lost 3 bases, the J end lost 6 bases, and 6 bases lay between the germline ends. Germline values: CDR1 SEHNR, CDR2 FQNEAQ (reference sequence). CDR3 residues: CASSLEGQPQHF. CDR3 coding DNA: TGTGCCAGCAGCTTGGAGGGTCAGCCCCAGCATTTT.

This clonotype was seen repeatedly, ten times or more. V gene TRBV2 combines with J gene TRBJ2-1; D unresolved. V lost 7 bases and J lost 4, with 17 bases in between. The CDR3 consists of 15 residues. Germline CDR1 and CDR2: SNHLY and FYNNEI. The CDR3 loop reads CASIRSLGIYNEQFF. Written as DNA, the CDR3 is TGTGCCAGCATTCGTAGTTTAGGGATTTACAATGAGCAGTTCTTC.

The sample holds a few counts of this clonotype. This sequence joins TRBV27 and TRBJ2-7, with a weak D call TRBD1 (6 bases). The CDR3 has 16 residues. Trimming took off 6 bases at V and 1 base at J, with 19 bases between the two ends. Germline V gives CDR1 MNHEY, CDR2 SMNVEV (reference sequence). DNA for the CDR3: TGTGCCAGCAGACCGGACCGACAGGACCGATCCTACGAGCAGTACTTC. Its protein product is CASRPDRQDRSYEQYF.

This clonotype was seen more than once but under ten times. The rearrangement links TRBV9 to TRBJ2-2, with D perhaps being TRBD1 or TRBD2 (5 bases each). This CDR3 has 15 residues. CDR1 SGDLS and CDR2 YYNGEE come from the germline V gene. Trimming shortened V by 9 bases and J by 1 base, and 16 bases separated the two germline ends. The CDR3 loop is CATSPGRRNTGELFF. The DNA for the CDR3 is TGTGCCACCAGTCCGGGACGAAGGAACACCGGGGAGCTGTTTTTT.

To note about this clonotype: This likely comes from a read error, as the CDR3 has no conserved phenylalanine or tryptophan at its end. The chain uses TRBV10-3 and TRBJ2-1; 7 nucleotides match TRBD2. Germline V lookup: CDR1 ENHRY, CDR2 SYGVKD. The junction had 3 bases not matched to a gene; V was cut back by 2 bases and J by 2 bases. This CDR3 is 15 amino acids long. The CDR3 spells CAISEGAGTYNEQFS. CDR3 DNA: TGTGCCATCAGTGAGGGAGCGGGAACCTACAATGAGCAGTTCTCC.

This chain connects TRBV14 to TRBJ2-7; 9 bases align to TRBD2. Germline assignment: CDR1 SGHDN and CDR2 FVKESK. After removal of 3 bases from V and 6 bases from J, the junction contained 9 bases not matched to a gene. There are 15 residues in the CDR3. CDR3 DNA: TGTGCCAGCAGCCATTTAGCGGGGGCCCCCGGCGAGCAGTACTTC. Translating gives CASSHLAGAPGEQYF.

This clonotype was seen ten or more times. This rearrangement joins TRBV28 to TRBJ1-1, with D unresolved. Trimming took 6 bases from V and 8 from J, leaving 10 bases between them. This CDR3 has 11 residues. The germline V gene encodes CDR1 MDHEN and CDR2 SYDVKM. The CDR3 loop is CASSTVMEAFF. DNA of the CDR3: TGTGCCAGCAGCACGGTGATGGAAGCTTTCTTT. The entire variable domain, with the rest obtained from reference TRBV28 and TRBJ1-1, is as follows: DVKVTQSSRYLVKRTGEKVFLECVQDMDHENMFWYRQDPGLGLRLIYFSYDVKMKEKGDIPEGYSVSREKKERFSLILESASTNQTSMYLCASSTVMEAFFGQGTRLTVV.

This clonotype was seen many times. The rearrangement uses TRBV24-1 and TRBJ2-2; 7 nucleotides align to TRBD1. Germline-derived CDR1 and CDR2 are KGHDR and SFDVKD. V lost 3 bases to trimming and J lost 1 base; unmatched junction nucleotides: 10. This CDR3 is 18 amino acids long. CDR3 region: CATSDLNTGAENTGELFF. As DNA, the CDR3 is TGTGCCACCAGTGATCTTAATACAGGGGCCGAGAACACCGGGGAGCTGTTTTTT.

This clonotype came up many times. An end of the junction does not agree with germline; a read error may underlie this. The rearrangement joins TRBV28 to TRBJ2-3; either TRBD1 or TRBD2 may fit D (5 bases each). The CDR3 extends over 14 amino acids. CDR1 and CDR2 from the germline V gene are MDHEN and SYDVKM. The CDR3 DNA reads TGTACCAGCACCAAGAGGGGAGTGGTAGATACGCAGTATTTT. It translates to CTSTKRGVVDTQYF. The full variable domain, with the rest looked up from reference TRBV28 and TRBJ2-3, is DVKVTQSSRYLVKRTGEKVFLECVQDMDHENMFWYRQDPGLGLRLIYFSYDVKMKEKGDIPEGYSVSREKKERFSLILESASTNQTSMYLCTSTKRGVVDTQYFGPGTRLTVL.

This clonotype has a count of ten or more. The gene calls are TRBV14 and TRBJ1-4; D unclear. The V gene lost 3 bases and the J gene lost 5 bases, with 10 bases spanning the gap. Germline V lookup: CDR1 SGHDN, CDR2 FVKESK. The CDR3 length is 14 residues. This chain's CDR3 is CASSHRAVNEKLFF. Written as DNA, the CDR3 is TGTGCCAGCAGCCACCGGGCCGTGAATGAAAAACTGTTTTTT.